Shown below are 14 T cell receptor beta chains from a single sample sequenced in a study of CD4 T cells in relation to SARS-CoV-2 and coronaviruses (dated by TCRdb to the early 2020s). Library preparation was by the immunoSEQ multiplex PCR assay. TCRdb mirrors the immuneACCESS table, restricted to in-frame sequences. Some clones are absent from its copies; in checked studies, under half trace to an unresolved V gene, and the reason for the others is unknown. Within this sample are more than 15,000 clones, with 70% to 80% of them counted one time only. Clones ranked in the top ten supply 11% of the sample. No antigen has been identified for these receptors. CD4+ T cells from unexposed donors were collected before the COVID-19 pandemic (2011-2018). After more than nine days of culture, CD4+ T cells were isolated with the EasySep CD4+ T cell isolation kit. Sequenced sample: CD4+ T cells from PBMCs, cultured in vitro. The receptors here all came from a human donor in good health.

The chain combines TRBV19 with TRBJ1-6; D uncertain. The length of the CDR3 is 13 residues. Trimming left V 5 bases short and J 4 bases short, with 6 bases between. Germline CDR1 reads LNHDA; CDR2 reads SQIVND (reference sequence). CDR3: CASSFTYNSPLHF. As DNA, the CDR3 is TGTGCCAGTAGTTTCACTTATAATTCACCCCTCCACTTT. Combining the CDR3 with reference TRBV19 and TRBJ1-6 gives the whole variable domain DGGITQSPKYLFRKEGQNVTLSCEQNLNHDAMYWYRQDPGQGLRLIYYSQIVNDFQKGDIAEGYSVSREKKESFPLTVTSAQKNPTAFYLCASSFTYNSPLHFGNGTRLTVT.

The V call is TRBV6-2 or TRBV6-3, the J call TRBJ2-1; D remains unclear. Trimming shortened V by 1 base and J by 0 bases, and 10 bases separated the two germline ends. Germline values: CDR1 MNHEY, CDR2 SVGEGT. The CDR3 has 16 amino acids. DNA of the CDR3: TGTGCCAGCAGTTACTTGGGAAGCCGCTCCTACAATGAGCAGTTCTTC. Its translation: CASSYLGSRSYNEQFF.

For the CDR3, the DNA is TGTGCCAGCAGCTTGGGGGGGGCTGGGGCCAACGTCCTGACTTTC. It codes for CASSLGGAGANVLTF. The chain employs TRBV5-6 and TRBJ2-6; D might be TRBD2 (6 bases). V was cut by 0 bases and J by 2 bases, with 6 bases left in between. The V gene's germline CDR1 is SGHDT and CDR2 YYEEEE. CDR3 size: 15 residues.

A note on this clone: One junction end disagrees with the germline gene, perhaps due to a read error. Here the CDR3 DNA reads TGTGCCAGCAGCTCCTTCTGGGGGAGTGACGGAATCTTC. This gives the protein CASSSFWGSDGIF. This rearrangement joins TRBV7-2 to TRBJ2-1, with D perhaps matching TRBD1 or TRBD2 (5 bases each). Looked up from germline, CDR1 is SGHTA and CDR2 is FQGNSA. CDR3 length equals 13 residues.

V and J are TRBV19 and TRBJ1-5; D gene uncertain. Germline V CDR1 and CDR2: LNHDA, SQIVND (reference sequence). V lost 1 base and J lost 0, with 10 bases in between. The CDR3 consists of 16 residues. The CDR3 sequence is CASSIGTGYSNQPQHF. The CDR3 DNA sequence: TGTGCCAGTAGTATAGGTACCGGATATAGCAATCAGCCCCAGCATTTT.

The chain is built from TRBV11-2 and TRBJ2-2; 8 bases line up with TRBD2. This CDR3 region has 16 residues. The J segment lost 7 bases and the V segment lost 1 base, leaving 8 bases of the junction unmatched. The V gene's germline CDR1 is SGHAT and CDR2 FQNNGV. CDR3 DNA sequence: TGTGCCAGCAGCTTAGTACCGGAGCGGGGGAGCGGGGAGCTGTTTTTT. Its translation is CASSLVPERGSGELFF.

The chain uses TRBV5-1 and TRBJ1-2, with unresolved D. Germline CDR1 and CDR2: SGHRS and YFSETQ. This CDR3 is built from 14 residues. V dropped 0 bases and J dropped 8 bases, with 14 bases sitting between them. The CDR3 nucleotides read TGCGCCAGCAGCTTGGCGGCGTCTGTCGTCGGCTACACCTTC. It encodes CASSLAASVVGYTF.

Relative to its sample, this clone is medium-sized (0.01 to 0.1%). The V gene is TRBV5-5, the J gene TRBJ2-2; 9 bases map to TRBD1. V lost 4 bases and J lost 3; bases outside the gene matches: 13. The germline V gene encodes CDR1 SGHKS and CDR2 YYEKEE (reference sequence). The CDR3 length is 18 residues. The CDR3 is CASSTEIWGQGYTGELFF. The CDR3 nucleotides are TGTGCCAGCAGCACCGAGATATGGGGACAGGGATACACCGGGGAGCTGTTTTTT.

The chain carries TRBV2 and TRBJ1-1, with TRBD1 identical over 7 bases. CDR1 is SNHLY and CDR2 is FYNNEI in the germline V gene. The CDR3 extends over 13 amino acids. J gave up 8 bases and V 4 bases, and 7 bases lay outside the gene matches. This CDR3 is CASSVEQGVEAFF. For the CDR3, the DNA is TGTGCCAGCAGTGTTGAGCAGGGGGTGGAAGCTTTCTTT.

V and J are TRBV7-8 and TRBJ1-4, with 8 positions matching TRBD1. CDR3 length: 14 residues. Germline CDR1 reads SGHVS; CDR2 reads FQNEAQ. The V segment lost 5 bases and the J segment 7 bases; nucleotides outside the gene matches: 6. The CDR3 nucleotides are TGTGCCAGCAGCCAGGGGGCTAGAGGTGAAAAACTGTTTTTT. Translation gives CASSQGARGEKLFF.

The chain uses TRBV14 and TRBJ2-3; 9 bases are shared with TRBD2. Germline loops: CDR1 SGHDN, CDR2 FVKESK. This CDR3 spans 15 amino acids. The trim removed 2 bases at V and 3 bases at J, leaving 3 bases unmatched. The DNA of the CDR3 is TGTGCCAGCAGCCAATTCCTAGCGGGGACAGATACGCAGTATTTT. Its translation: CASSQFLAGTDTQYF.

The chain links TRBV5-1 to TRBJ2-7; 8 bases fit TRBD1. The J segment lost 0 bases and the V segment lost 4 bases, leaving 3 bases of the junction unmatched. The germline CDR1 and CDR2 sequences are SGHRS and YFSETQ. This CDR3 region has 14 residues. For the CDR3, the DNA is TGCGCCAGCAGCCCGGACAGGGCCTCCTACGAGCAGTACTTC. It encodes CASSPDRASYEQYF.

The chain links TRBV5-5 to TRBJ2-7, with TRBD2 identical over 8 bases. Losses at the gene ends were 4 bases for V and 9 bases for J; bases not matched to a gene: 15. The CDR3 consists of 15 residues. Germline V CDR1 and CDR2: SGHKS, YYEKEE (reference sequence). CDR3 in amino acids: CASSQGTSRFYRQYF. CDR3 nucleotide sequence: TGTGCCAGCAGCCAGGGGACTAGTCGTTTTTATCGGCAGTACTTC.

This chain joins TRBV10-3 and TRBJ2-5; 9 bases are a match to TRBD2. There are 14 residues in the CDR3. V shed 7 bases and J 4 bases; nucleotides not matched to a gene: 7. In germline, CDR1 is ENHRY, CDR2 SYGVKD. The CDR3 DNA reads as TGTGCCATCAATGCGGGAGGGCCAGTAGAGACCCAGTACTTC. It specifies CAINAGGPVETQYF.